This TCR beta chain was observed in a study of cytomegalovirus exposure and HLA in healthy donors. The validation cohort, a group of over a hundred subjects, included the donors and was separate from the roughly 620-subject first cohort. Study-level results: The dataset shows that most TCR sequences were rare, while some public TCRs occurred in many donors. Confirmation in vitro established that three CMV-associated chains were specific for CMV antigens.

Sequencing was performed with immunoSEQ multiplex PCR; in TCRdb, only in-frame clones are kept and a portion is missing. The data contain 140,000 or so clones, 87% of them singletons. Concerning this clone: No antigen is known for it.

This sequence originates from a man aged 18-30 years in good health and CMV-seropositive. Material for sequencing was PBMCs.

This CDR3 reads CASSLSAGDTYEQYF. The CDR3 DNA reads as TGTGCCAGCAGCTTAAGCGCGGGGGACACCTACGAGCAGTACTTC. V usage is TRBV13 and J usage is TRBJ2-7, with a possible D match to TRBD2 (7 bases). CDR3 length: 15 amino acids. Per the germline V gene, CDR1 is PRHDT and CDR2 is FYEKMQ (reference sequence). V was shortened by 2 bases and J by 2 bases, with 13 bases between the two germline ends.